These 32 T cell receptor beta chains came from one sample sequenced in a study of blood T cell repertoires in COVID-19. The assay was immunoSEQ multiplex PCR, and TCRdb's table has in-frame clones only and misses some. This sample has over 400,000 clones, with around nine tenths found just once. Sequenced material: PBMCs or T cells enriched from blood (not recorded which). The receptors stem from a woman aged 60-75 years who had recovered from COVID-19.

The chain employs TRBV30 and TRBJ1-2, with D unclear. Trimming stripped 2 bases from V and 8 bases from J, with 12 bases between. CDR1 is GTSNPN and CDR2 is SVGIG in the germline V gene (reference sequence). The CDR3 contains 12 residues. As DNA, the CDR3 is TGTGCCTGGAGTCGGACCCCGGGAGGCTACACCTTC. This codes for CAWSRTPGGYTF.

This chain uses TRBV11-2 with TRBJ1-2; D may be TRBD1 (6 bases). V was cut by 8 bases and J by 1 base, with 20 bases left in between. Germline CDR1 and CDR2: SGHAT and FQNNGV. This CDR3 spans 16 amino acids. CDR3 bases: TGTGCCAGCTTCCCCGGGGGGGGCAGGATTAACTATGGCTACACCTTC. Translated: CASFPGGGRINYGYTF.

V gene TRBV3-1 (or the pseudogene TRBV3-2) combines with J gene TRBJ2-3; 10 positions match TRBD2. J was trimmed by 1 base and V by 3 bases; bases with no gene match: 7. The CDR3 has 17 residues. CDR1 and CDR2 from the germline V gene are LGHDT and YNNKEL (reference sequence). CDR3 residues: CASSHRAAGGGTDTQYF. In DNA, the CDR3 is TGTGCCAGCAGCCACCGGGCAGCGGGGGGGGGCACAGATACGCAGTATTTT.

V and J are TRBV28 and TRBJ2-3, with D possibly TRBD2 on 7 matching bases. Germline V gene lookup returns CDR1 MDHEN and CDR2 SYDVKM. V lost 10 bases and J 3 bases, leaving 20 bases between the germline ends. The CDR3 has 15 amino acids. CDR3 bases: TGTGCCATCAAGGGAGGGGGGCATGGAACAGATACGCAGTATTTT. This sequence encodes CAIKGGGHGTDTQYF.

V gene TRBV5-4 combines with J gene TRBJ1-1, with TRBD1 matching 7 bases. This CDR3 has 14 amino acids. Losses at the gene ends were 4 bases for V and 3 bases for J; bases not matched to a gene: 6. Per the germline V gene, CDR1 is SGHNT and CDR2 is YYREEE (reference sequence). CDR3 coding DNA: TGTGCCAGCAGCCGGGACAGTGGAGACACTGAAGCTTTCTTT. Encoded protein: CASSRDSGDTEAFF.

J is TRBJ2-3 and V is TRBV4-1; 8 positions agree with TRBD1. CDR1 MGHRA and CDR2 YSYEKL come from the germline V gene. The CDR3 length is 16 residues. Trimming at V came to 4 bases and at J to 3 bases, leaving 9 bases not matched to a gene. The CDR3 region has the DNA TGCGCCAGCAGCCCGCCTAGGACAGGGCGAACAGATACGCAGTATTTT. Its translation is CASSPPRTGRTDTQYF.

The genes are TRBV5-6 and TRBJ2-1; possible D gene TRBD1, 5 bases. CDR1 SGHDT and CDR2 YYEEEE come from the germline V gene. The CDR3 runs to 17 residues. V was trimmed by 0 bases and J by 0 bases, leaving 13 bases between them. The DNA for the CDR3 is TGTGCCAGCAGCTTGGCCGTCAGGGAAAGCTCCTACAATGAGCAGTTCTTC. The encoded protein is CASSLAVRESSYNEQFF.

The chain is built from TRBV9 and TRBJ1-5; D gene ambiguous. The V gene's germline CDR1 is SGDLS and CDR2 YYNGEE. This CDR3 is built from 15 residues. Trimming took off 2 bases at V and 4 bases at J, with 13 bases between the two ends. CDR3 sequence reads: CASSVGGSGNQPQHF. The CDR3, as DNA: TGTGCCAGCAGCGTGGGAGGCAGCGGTAATCAGCCCCAGCATTTT.

This chain uses TRBV19 with TRBJ1-4; D is possibly TRBD1 (6 bases). This CDR3 contains 14 residues. V lost 9 bases and J 7 bases, leaving 18 bases between the germline ends. Germline loops: CDR1 LNHDA, CDR2 SQIVND (reference sequence). CDR3 bases: TGTGCCAGCACCACAGGGTCGATTGGTGAAAAACTGTTTTTT. Encoded protein: CASTTGSIGEKLFF.

This chain joins TRBV5-1 and TRBJ1-6; D unclear. This CDR3 is built from 15 residues. Trimming removed 1 base at V and 2 bases at J, with 7 bases between. Germline loops: CDR1 SGHRS, CDR2 YFSETQ. CDR3 protein: CASSLYSAYNSPLHF. The CDR3 coding sequence is TGCGCCAGCAGCTTGTACTCGGCCTATAATTCACCCCTCCACTTT.

J is TRBJ2-2 and V is TRBV6-5; D remains unclear. V was clipped by 5 bases and J by 6 bases, with 7 bases between them. The germline V gene has CDR1 MNHEY and CDR2 SVGAGI. CDR3 size: 12 residues. CDR3 sequence (DNA): TGTGCCAGCAGTCACCCAGCCGGGGAGCTGTTTTTT. Translated, it gives CASSHPAGELFF.

J is TRBJ1-6 and V is TRBV11-2; possibly TRBD1 for D (5 bases). The CDR3 contains 16 residues. V lost 3 bases and J lost 4, with 13 bases in between. Germline lookup yields CDR1 SGHAT and CDR2 FQNNGV. In nucleotides, the CDR3 is TGTGCCAGCAGCTTCCAGTACGGGGGATATAATTCACCCCTCCACTTT. Residues: CASSFQYGGYNSPLHF.

The genes are TRBV5-1 and TRBJ1-1; 7 bases agree with TRBD1. The J segment lost 0 bases and the V segment lost 6 bases, leaving 5 bases of the junction unmatched. CDR3 length equals 14 residues. Germline lookup yields CDR1 SGHRS and CDR2 YFSETQ. This chain's CDR3 is CASTPGQLNTEAFF. CDR3 sequence (DNA): TGCGCCAGCACTCCGGGACAGTTGAACACTGAAGCTTTCTTT.

The CDR3 region has the DNA TGTGCCAGCAGCCAAGCTGTAAGAGGTGGTTCACCCCTCCACTTT. It translates to CASSQAVRGGSPLHF. The chain links TRBV3-1 (or the pseudogene TRBV3-2) to TRBJ1-6; D uncertain. CDR3 length equals 15 residues. With 1 base removed from V and 9 bases from J, the gap between germline ends came to 13 bases. The germline V gene encodes CDR1 LGHDT and CDR2 YNNKEL (reference sequence).

The chain carries TRBV10-3 and TRBJ2-2; 8 nucleotides agree with TRBD2. Per germline, CDR1 ENHRY and CDR2 SYGVKD. This CDR3 comprises 14 residues. Trimming cost V 7 bases and J 3 bases; bases outside gene matches: 4. CDR3 nucleotides: TGTGCCATCAACAGCGGGGGAGACACCGGGGAGCTGTTTTTT. Protein sequence: CAINSGGDTGELFF.

This chain connects TRBV7-2 to TRBJ2-5, with 7 bases fitting TRBD1. The CDR3 spans 14 residues. Trimming took 4 bases from V and 6 from J; bases not matched to a gene: 8. Germline CDR1 SGHTA, CDR2 FQGNSA. This CDR3 is CASSSGGEVKTQYF. The DNA of the CDR3 is TGTGCCAGCAGCTCAGGGGGTGAGGTAAAGACCCAGTACTTC.

The chain couples TRBV14 to TRBJ1-6, with 11 bases matching TRBD1. This CDR3 comprises 18 residues. From germline, CDR1 is SGHDN and CDR2 FVKESK. V was pared by 7 bases and J by 6 bases, with 14 bases of the junction left unmatched. The chain's CDR3 is CASTSPGQGTGGNSPLHF. The CDR3 DNA reads TGTGCCAGCACCTCCCCGGGACAGGGGACAGGGGGTAATTCACCCCTCCACTTT.

The chain couples TRBV7-9 to TRBJ1-1; TRBD1 aligns across 7 bases. This CDR3 contains 15 residues. Germline trimming cut 5 bases from V and 2 bases from J; bases unmatched to any gene: 8. Germline lookup yields CDR1 SEHNR and CDR2 FQNEAQ (reference sequence). CDR3 in DNA: TGTGCCAGCAGCCAATATAGACAGGGAAACACTGAAGCTTTCTTT. Translating gives CASSQYRQGNTEAFF.

V and J are TRBV5-4 and TRBJ1-3; D unresolved. V was shortened by 4 bases and J by 4 bases, with 18 bases between the two germline ends. The CDR3 is 16 residues long. From germline, CDR1 is SGHNT and CDR2 YYREEE (reference sequence). The CDR3 DNA reads as TGTGCCAGCAGCCTCATGGGGTTCTCGGGGGGAAACACCATATATTTT. Protein product: CASSLMGFSGGNTIYF.

The chain combines TRBV6-5 with TRBJ2-2; D gene uncertain. There are 14 residues in the CDR3. The germline V and J ends were trimmed by 6 bases and 1 base, with 9 bases remaining between them. Germline V gene data show CDR1 as MNHEY and CDR2 as SVGAGI. As DNA, the CDR3 is TGTGCCAGCAGCTTTGACTGGAACACCGGGGAGCTGTTTTTT. This codes for CASSFDWNTGELFF.

This clone was recorded a few times. This chain connects TRBV11-2 to TRBJ1-4; TRBD1 aligns across 7 bases. After removal of 2 bases from V and 5 bases from J, the junction contained 5 bases not matched to a gene. The CDR3 sequence is 15 residues long. Germline loops: CDR1 SGHAT, CDR2 FQNNGV. Here the CDR3 DNA reads TGTGCCAGCAGCTTACCTTCAGGGGGGAATGAAAAACTGTTTTTT. It translates to CASSLPSGGNEKLFF.

This chain uses TRBV13 with TRBJ1-1; 9 nucleotides align to TRBD1. Germline V gene lookup returns CDR1 PRHDT and CDR2 FYEKMQ (reference sequence). Trimming cost V 5 bases and J 5 bases; bases outside gene matches: 3. The CDR3 consists of 13 residues. This CDR3 reads CASSPGTGTEAFF. CDR3 bases: TGTGCCAGCAGCCCCGGGACAGGGACTGAAGCTTTCTTT. Variable domain in full (rest from reference TRBV13 and TRBJ1-1): AAGVIQSPRHLIKEKRETATLKCYPIPRHDTVYWYQQGPGQDPQFLISFYEKMQSDKGSIPDRFSAQQFSDYHSELNMSSLELGDSALYFCASSPGTGTEAFFGQGTRLTVV.

This rearrangement joins TRBV4-1 to TRBJ1-5; D gene unclear. This CDR3 spans 12 amino acids. The V and J ends lost 5 bases and 4 bases respectively, with 6 bases between them. The germline V gene has CDR1 MGHRA and CDR2 YSYEKL. CDR3: CASSTGNQPQHF. The CDR3 region has the DNA TGCGCCAGCAGCACGGGGAATCAGCCCCAGCATTTT.

The chain employs TRBV24-1 and TRBJ1-5; 9 bases agree with TRBD1. The length of the CDR3 is 13 residues. Germline V gene sequence: CDR1 KGHDR, CDR2 SFDVKD. Losses at the gene ends were 9 bases for V and 6 bases for J; bases not matched to a gene: 5. DNA for the CDR3: TGTGCCACCGCCGGGACAGGGTTTCAGCCCCAGCATTTT. Protein: CATAGTGFQPQHF.

The chain links TRBV5-4 to TRBJ2-1; 9 bases line up with TRBD1. CDR3 size: 14 residues. V trimming: 6 bases; J trimming: 7 bases; junction bases outside the gene matches: 8. In germline, CDR1 is SGHNT, CDR2 YYREEE (reference sequence). The CDR3 spells CASNPTGGTNEQFF. In DNA, the CDR3 is TGTGCCAGCAACCCGACAGGGGGAACGAATGAGCAGTTCTTC.

This chain connects TRBV27 to TRBJ1-5; D may be TRBD1 (6 bases). The V end lost 6 bases, the J end lost 5 bases, and 17 bases lay between the germline ends. Germline CDR1 and CDR2: MNHEY and SMNVEV (reference sequence). The CDR3 sequence is 15 residues long. This CDR3 reads CASSRNRVGDQPQHF. In nucleotides, the CDR3 is TGTGCCAGCAGCCGGAACAGGGTAGGTGATCAGCCCCAGCATTTT.

The rearrangement joins TRBV4-1 to TRBJ2-7; D possibly corresponds to TRBD1 (6 bases). Germline V gives CDR1 MGHRA, CDR2 YSYEKL. Trimming left V 1 base short and J 4 bases short, with 17 bases between. The CDR3 consists of 16 residues. DNA for the CDR3: TGCGCCAGCAGCCAAGTTACGTCCAGGGGTTATTACGAGCAGTACTTC. Translation: CASSQVTSRGYYEQYF.

This chain joins TRBV5-6 and TRBJ1-1; 9 bases fit TRBD1. This CDR3 is 13 amino acids long. Germline V lookup: CDR1 SGHDT, CDR2 YYEEEE. J lost 8 bases, V lost 4 bases, and 6 bases had no gene match. DNA for the CDR3: TGTGCCAGCAGCGTCGGGACAGGGCGGGAAGCTTTCTTT. Residues: CASSVGTGREAFF. The full variable domain, rest sourced from reference TRBV5-6 and TRBJ1-1, is DAGVTQSPTHLIKTRGQQVTLRCSPKSGHDTVSWYQQALGQGPQFIFQYYEEEERQRGNFPDRFSGHQFPNYSSELNVNALLLGDSALYLCASSVGTGREAFFGQGTRLTVV.

The chain carries TRBV19 and TRBJ2-1; 7 nucleotides match TRBD1. V dropped 4 bases and J dropped 1; count of bases not matched to a gene: 4. CDR3 size: 15 residues. Germline V gene data show CDR1 as LNHDA and CDR2 as SQIVND (reference sequence). The CDR3 spells CASSRGTASYNEQFF. CDR3 coding DNA: TGTGCCAGTAGTAGGGGGACAGCTTCCTACAATGAGCAGTTCTTC.

The J gene is TRBJ2-6, the V gene TRBV6-4; 8 bases align to TRBD1. J lost 2 bases, V lost 5 bases, and 2 bases had no gene match. The CDR3 extends over 15 amino acids. Germline V CDR1 and CDR2: MRHNA, SNTAGT. CDR3 amino acids: CASSPGGAGANVLTF. The CDR3 DNA sequence: TGTGCCAGCAGTCCAGGGGGCGCTGGGGCCAACGTCCTGACTTTC.

This clone was seen only once. The CDR3 DNA follows: TGTGCCAGCTCACCATACCTTACGGGACACTTGAACACCGGGGAGCTGTTTTTT. This translates into CASSPYLTGHLNTGELFF. V and J are TRBV18 and TRBJ2-2, with D perhaps matching TRBD1 (6 bases). V lost 2 bases and J 1 base, leaving 17 bases between the germline ends. From germline, CDR1 is KGHSH and CDR2 LQKENI. The CDR3 length is 18 residues.

The chain uses TRBV28 and TRBJ1-6, with D unclear. Germline V gene lookup returns CDR1 MDHEN and CDR2 SYDVKM. The V end was cut by 4 bases, the J end by 7 bases, with 14 bases between. CDR3 length: 15 residues. The CDR3 nucleotides read TGTGCCAGCAGTTATACTTCAATGGGCAATTCACCCCTCCACTTT. The encoded protein is CASSYTSMGNSPLHF.